The present T cell receptor beta chain was sequenced within a study of tumor and adjacent non-tumor tissue in lung cancer. Study information: Histology: about 13 adenocarcinoma, a couple of squamous cell carcinoma, 1 small cell lung cancer. General study findings and limits: TCR diversity was significantly greater in tumor than normal lung tissue. Top 100 clones took a larger repertoire share in normal lung. Higher tumor TCR diversity was associated with shorter survival.

The CDR3 consists of 15 residues. Looked up from germline, CDR1 is SGHAT and CDR2 is FQNNGV. This sample's RNA came from whole unsorted tissue. This non-tumor lung sample came from over 3 cm beyond the tumor edge. Comments on this clonotype: The antigen remains unidentified. In this CDR3 the conserved last residue, phenylalanine or tryptophan, is missing, so a read error is likely.

A modified ARM-PCR protocol with three rounds of nested PCR amplified TCRbeta. Each CDR3 protein is one row after TCRdb ran MiXCR on the multiplex PCR reads. Of approximately 77,000 distinct CDR3 sequences in the sample, more than 80% were seen once. This TCR was sampled from a man in his fifties or sixties with non-small cell lung cancer. The chain recombines TRBV11-2 with TRBJ2-1; 9 bases match TRBD1. The source material was distant non-tumor lung tissue. The CDR3 reads CASSQDGQGYNQQFL. The CDR3 nucleotides read TGTGCCAGCAGCCAAGACGGACAGGGGTACAATCAGCAGTTCTTA.